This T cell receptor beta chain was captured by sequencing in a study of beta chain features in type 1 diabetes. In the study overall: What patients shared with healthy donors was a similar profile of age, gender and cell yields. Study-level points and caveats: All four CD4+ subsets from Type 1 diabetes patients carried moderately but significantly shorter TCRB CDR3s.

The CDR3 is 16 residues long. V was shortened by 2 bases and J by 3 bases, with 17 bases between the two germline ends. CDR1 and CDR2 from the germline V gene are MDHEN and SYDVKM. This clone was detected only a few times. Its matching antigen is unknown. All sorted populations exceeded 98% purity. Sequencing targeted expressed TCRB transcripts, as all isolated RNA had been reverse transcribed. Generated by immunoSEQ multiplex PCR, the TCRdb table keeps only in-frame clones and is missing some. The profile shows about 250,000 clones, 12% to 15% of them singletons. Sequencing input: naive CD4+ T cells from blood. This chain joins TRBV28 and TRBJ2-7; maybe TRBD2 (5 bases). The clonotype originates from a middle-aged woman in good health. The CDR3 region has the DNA TGTGCCAGCAGTTTAAACCGCGGGCCCAAGCGCTACGAGCAGTACTTC. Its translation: CASSLNRGPKRYEQYF. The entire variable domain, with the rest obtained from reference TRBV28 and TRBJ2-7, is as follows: DVKVTQSSRYLVKRTGEKVFLECVQDMDHENMFWYRQDPGLGLRLIYFSYDVKMKEKGDIPEGYSVSREKKERFSLILESASTNQTSMYLCASSLNRGPKRYEQYFGPGTRLTVT.